This T cell receptor beta chain was recovered during a study of naive and memory T cell subsets. Study outcomes and limitations: Over 85% of naive TCR sequences appeared only once, unlike memory subsets. Diversity fell and Gini index rose from naive through CM, EM, EMRA.

Alpha and beta libraries were amplified separately from the second PCR onward. Cells stained for CD3, CD4, CD8, CD45RA and CD27 were sorted into four subsets. The beta constant-region primer was an equimolar mix of two oligonucleotides covering TRBC1 and TRBC2. TCRdb reprocessed the UMI-ligation and nested PCR reads via MiXCR and lists one record per CDR3 protein. Found here are around 35,000 distinct CDR3 sequences, roughly 14% of them singletons; the top ten hold under 25%. About this clonotype: Its antigen is undetermined.

Germline V lookup: CDR1 MNHEY, CDR2 SVGAGI. V lost 2 bases, J lost 4 bases, and 11 bases lay in between. This CDR3 is built from 14 residues. V gene TRBV6-5 combines with J gene TRBJ1-1; unclear D gene. Sequencing used effector memory CD4+ T cells from blood. Subset indicated: effector memory, CD45RA- CD27-. This receptor was obtained from a human donor in good health. In nucleotides, the CDR3 is TGTGCCAGCAGTTACGGCCACCTGGGCACTGAAGCTTTCTTT. This encodes CASSYGHLGTEAFF.